This T cell receptor (beta chain) was sequenced in a study of T cells after yellow fever vaccination. Study context: Fractions low in cell number were prepared with SMART-Seq v4 Ultra Low Input.

The CDR3 extends over 14 amino acids. CDR1 is LGHNA and CDR2 is YSLEER in the germline V gene. V lost 4 bases and J lost 0, with 10 bases in between. This clonotype turned up a few times. TCRdb analysed the 5' RACE reads with MiXCR anew, one entry per CDR3 protein. In the table there are approximately 170,000 distinct CDR3 sequences, 11% of which are singletons. The receptor was derived from a man aged 18-30 years who received the YFV17D yellow fever vaccine. The chain couples TRBV4-3 to TRBJ2-7; a weak D match, TRBD1 (5 bases). The input for sequencing was CD8+ T cells sorted from PBMCs, taken 15 days after the yellow fever booster vaccination. CDR3 sequence (DNA): TGCGCCAGCAGCCCGACGACAGTCTCCTACGAGCAGTACTTC. Residues: CASSPTTVSYEQYF.